This T cell receptor beta chain was sequenced during a study of T cell responses to AZD1222 COVID-19 vaccine. General study points: Regions 160-218 and 743-854 held dominance among vaccine-associated CD4 TCRs, which spanned spike.

Repertoires were generated with immunoSEQ multiplex PCR, while TCRdb's copy carries only in-frame clones and drops some. Of around 190,000 clones in the sample, 92% were seen once. A word on this clone: Its cognate antigen is unknown.

Germline CDR1 SGHVS, CDR2 FQNEAQ. With 5 bases removed from V and 4 bases from J, the gap between germline ends came to 11 bases. This CDR3 has 13 amino acids. The sequence was collected from an adult in good health. This chain links TRBV7-8 with TRBJ1-2; tentatively, D is TRBD1 (5 bases). Sequences were derived from peripheral blood, sampled on day 0 of AZD1222 vaccination. DNA of the CDR3: TGTGCCAGCAGCCAGGCGGGGGTCTATGGCTACACCTTC. Its protein product is CASSQAGVYGYTF. Filled out from reference TRBV7-8 and TRBJ1-2, the complete variable domain reads GAGVSQSPRYKVAKRGQDVALRCDPISGHVSLFWYQQALGQGPEFLTYFQNEAQLDKSGLPSDRFFAERPEGSVSTLKIQRTQQEDSAVYLCASSQAGVYGYTFGSGTRLTVV.